What follows are 21 T cell receptor beta chains derived from one specimen sequenced in a study of T cell repertoires in aging, cancer and after chemotherapy. Amplification of TCR beta used genomic DNA extracted from peripheral blood. Multiplex touch-down PCR with TRB-A/B primers amplified rearranged V-D-J TRB sequences. From the multiplex PCR reads, TCRdb called clonotypes with MiXCR, one entry per CDR3 protein. The sample lists 19,000 or so distinct CDR3 sequences; 30% to 45% were seen once. The sequencing sample was made of blood. Source of these receptors: a human donor with a solid tumor.

This chain joins TRBV6-1 and TRBJ1-1; D is unclear. CDR3 length: 15 amino acids. V gave up 1 base and J gave up 3 bases, with 12 bases separating them. Germline CDR1 reads MNHNS; CDR2 reads SASEGT. The CDR3 protein is CASSEVGEGYTEAFF. CDR3 bases: TGTGCCAGCAGTGAAGTGGGCGAAGGATACACTGAAGCTTTCTTT.

This clonotype was found a few times. J is TRBJ1-1 and V is TRBV10-1; 9 nucleotides align to TRBD1. The CDR3 runs to 16 residues. Germline values: CDR1 WNHNN, CDR2 SYGVQD (reference sequence). Trimming cost V 5 bases and J 0 bases; bases outside gene matches: 7. The CDR3 nucleotides read TGCGCCAGCAGTAGGGACAGGGCCGATATGAACACTGAAGCTTTCTTT. It yields the protein CASSRDRADMNTEAFF.

The gene calls are TRBV13 and TRBJ2-5, with TRBD1 matching 11 bases. Germline V gene lookup returns CDR1 PRHDT and CDR2 FYEKMQ (reference sequence). CDR3 length: 16 amino acids. Trimming cost V 5 bases and J 5 bases; bases outside gene matches: 10. CDR3 in amino acids: CASSRRTGGAWETQYF. The CDR3 DNA follows: TGTGCCAGCAGCCGGAGGACAGGGGGCGCGTGGGAGACCCAGTACTTC.

The V gene is TRBV6-5, the J gene TRBJ1-5; D may be TRBD1 (6 bases). This CDR3 is built from 14 residues. V lost 5 bases to trimming and J lost 6 bases, with 14 bases between them. The germline V gene encodes CDR1 MNHEY and CDR2 SVGAGI. CDR3 coding DNA: TGTGCCAGCAGTCTCACAGGGCCCGGTCAGCCCCAGCATTTT. Its protein product is CASSLTGPGQPQHF.

Comments on this clonotype: Sequence at one end of the junction differs from germline and may be a read error. V and J are TRBV5-6 and TRBJ2-7; the match to TRBD2 covers 10 bases. The CDR3 covers 16 residues. Germline loops: CDR1 SGHDT, CDR2 YYEEEE. CDR3 sequence: CASSLGPPSGRYEQYF. The CDR3 DNA follows: TGCGCCAGCAGCTTGGGACCTCCTAGCGGGAGATACGAGCAGTACTTC. Full variable domain (outside the CDR3, taken from reference TRBV5-6 and TRBJ2-7): DAGVTQSPTHLIKTRGQQVTLRCSPKSGHDTVSWYQQALGQGPQFIFQYYEEEERQRGNFPDRFSGHQFPNYSSELNVNALLLGDSALYLCASSLGPPSGRYEQYFGPGTRLTVT.

By sample share, this clonotype is medium-sized. The CDR3 sequence: CSATGTSGRRTKTTSTDTQYF. The CDR3 DNA reads TGCAGCGCGACAGGGACTAGCGGGAGAAGAACTAAAACAACTAGCACAGATACGCAGTATTTT. V gene TRBV29-1 combines with J gene TRBJ2-3; 14 bases map to TRBD2. The CDR3 runs to 21 residues. Trimming at V came to 7 bases and at J to 0 bases, leaving 21 bases not matched to a gene. Germline assignment: CDR1 SQVTM and CDR2 ANQGSEA.

The CDR3 DNA sequence: TGTGCCAGCAGCCGACTAATGGGCGGGGGGGAAAAACTGTTTTTT. This sequence encodes CASSRLMGGGEKLFF. This chain links TRBV11-2 with TRBJ1-4; a weak D match, TRBD1 (5 bases). The germline gives CDR1 SGHAT, CDR2 FQNNGV. This CDR3 has 15 residues. V lost 5 bases and J lost 8, with 18 bases in between.

This clonotype was observed once. The gene calls are TRBV14 and TRBJ2-3, with D perhaps matching TRBD1 (5 bases). The V end was cut by 2 bases, the J end by 6 bases, with 15 bases between. Germline loops: CDR1 SGHDN, CDR2 FVKESK. This CDR3 contains 15 residues. CDR3 DNA: TGTGCCAGCAGCCAATACGGACAAGAATCGGATACGCAGTATTTT. This translates into CASSQYGQESDTQYF.

The rearrangement links TRBV6-5 to TRBJ1-5; TRBD1 aligns across 7 bases. CDR1 and CDR2 (germline): MNHEY, SVGAGI. The V segment lost 7 bases and the J segment 7 bases; nucleotides outside the gene matches: 10. The CDR3 has 14 residues. Here the CDR3 DNA reads TGTGCCAGCAATCAGGGACAGATAACCCAGCCCCAGCATTTT. Protein sequence: CASNQGQITQPQHF.

The chain has TRBV6-6 and TRBJ1-5; TRBD1 might be the D (5 bases). The germline CDR1 and CDR2 sequences are MNHNY and SVGAGI (reference sequence). This CDR3 spans 15 amino acids. V shed 7 bases and J shed 7 bases, with 20 bases lying between them. CDR3 region: CASTHRARARQPQHF. The CDR3 nucleotides read TGTGCCAGCACTCACCGGGCCAGGGCAAGGCAGCCCCAGCATTTT.

This clonotype came up a few times. This chain links TRBV13 with TRBJ1-4, with TRBD1 matching 12 bases. CDR3 length: 18 amino acids. The V and J ends lost 5 bases and 2 bases, in that order; junction bases with no gene match: 9. Germline CDR1 PRHDT, CDR2 FYEKMQ (reference sequence). CDR3 nucleotide sequence: TGTGCCAGCAGCCGAGGCCGGGACAGGGGGCAGACTAATGAAAAACTGTTTTTT. This gives the protein CASSRGRDRGQTNEKLFF.

This chain connects TRBV6-1 to TRBJ1-5; 8 bases fit TRBD1. The V gene end was trimmed by 6 bases and the J gene end by 1 base; junction bases not matched to a gene: 5. Germline V gene lookup returns CDR1 MNHNS and CDR2 SASEGT. The CDR3 has 15 amino acids. In DNA, the CDR3 is TGTGCCAGCAGGAAACCAGGGGGCAGCAATCAGCCCCAGCATTTT. Translating gives CASRKPGGSNQPQHF.

This chain connects TRBV5-1 to TRBJ2-7, with 10 nucleotides matching TRBD2. The CDR3 has 15 amino acids. V lost 2 bases and J lost 2; bases outside the gene matches: 4. Germline V gives CDR1 SGHRS, CDR2 YFSETQ. CDR3 DNA sequence: TGCGCCAGCAGCTTCGGGCTAGCGGGGGCCTACGAGCAGTACTTC. Its translation is CASSFGLAGAYEQYF.

This clonotype is judged medium-sized. This chain uses TRBV12-3 or TRBV12-4 with TRBJ2-3; 8 bases line up with TRBD1. This CDR3 contains 15 residues. The ends lost 6 bases at V and 2 bases at J; junction bases unmatched: 7. Written as DNA, the CDR3 is TGTGCCAGCAGCTCCGGGACAGGCGACACAGATACGCAGTATTTT. It codes for CASSSGTGDTDTQYF.

This chain uses TRBV13 with TRBJ2-4, with D tentatively TRBD1 or TRBD2 (5 bases each). The CDR3 spans 19 residues. Germline V gene lookup returns CDR1 PRHDT and CDR2 FYEKMQ (reference sequence). V lost 4 bases and J lost 6, with 28 bases in between. CDR3 DNA: TGTGCCAGCAGCTACAATTCTCAACCGGGACCGGGGAGATCAAACATTCAGTACTTC. Its translation is CASSYNSQPGPGRSNIQYF.

The V and J genes are TRBV29-1 and TRBJ2-7; 10 nucleotides line up with TRBD1. This CDR3 has 14 residues. Germline V lookup: CDR1 SQVTM, CDR2 ANQGSEA. Trimming at V came to 2 bases and at J to 7 bases, leaving 8 bases not matched to a gene. The CDR3, as DNA: TGCAGCGTTGAACCGCCGGGACAGGGGAGTGAGCAGTACTTC. This encodes CSVEPPGQGSEQYF.

This clonotype was detected once. The rearrangement joins TRBV27 to TRBJ2-7, with D uncertain. Trimming stripped 2 bases from V and 0 bases from J, with 8 bases between. In germline, CDR1 is MNHEY, CDR2 SMNVEV (reference sequence). This CDR3 is 14 amino acids long. The CDR3: CASSLQALSYEQYF. The CDR3 DNA reads TGTGCCAGCAGTTTACAGGCCCTCTCCTACGAGCAGTACTTC.

The CDR3 sequence is CASSSGNRASNYGYTF. CDR3 DNA: TGCGCCAGCAGCTCGGGGAATAGGGCCTCTAACTATGGCTACACCTTC. The chain uses TRBV5-1 and TRBJ1-2; D remains unclear. With 3 bases removed from V and 0 bases from J, the gap between germline ends came to 15 bases. The CDR3 covers 16 residues. The germline V gene encodes CDR1 SGHRS and CDR2 YFSETQ.

The J gene is TRBJ2-1, the V gene TRBV15; 9 bases map to TRBD2. V shed 0 bases, J shed 3 bases, and the junction held 9 bases outside the gene matches. Germline values: CDR1 LNHNV, CDR2 YYDKDF (reference sequence). The CDR3 is 18 amino acids. The CDR3 DNA sequence: TGTGCCACCAGCAGAGATCCCTCGGGTAGCGGGAGCTACAATGAGCAGTTCTTC. Protein: CATSRDPSGSGSYNEQFF.

The chain has TRBV6-1 and TRBJ2-7, with 7 bases aligning to TRBD1. Germline V gene lookup returns CDR1 MNHNS and CDR2 SASEGT. The length of the CDR3 is 15 residues. V lost 1 base, J lost 1 base, and 4 bases stayed unmatched. DNA of the CDR3: TGTGCCAGCAGTGAAGGGGGACAGCCTTCCTACGAGCAGTACTTC. The encoded protein is CASSEGGQPSYEQYF.

The rearrangement joins TRBV7-2 to TRBJ2-7, with D possibly matching TRBD1 (5 bases). Trimming stripped 5 bases from V and 1 base from J, with 15 bases between. Germline loops: CDR1 SGHTA, CDR2 FQGNSA. The CDR3 is made up of 15 amino acids. The CDR3 DNA sequence: TGTGCCAGCAGCCTCCGACAGCGATCTTCCTACGAGCAGTACTTC. Encoded protein: CASSLRQRSSYEQYF.